The 6 T cell receptor beta chains given below trace back to one sample, sequenced in a study of metastatic and nonmetastatic thyroid tumors. MiXCR reprocessed the PCR reads for TCRdb. The repertoire includes about 43,000 clones, 3% to 3.5% of them detected once, and approximately 9.8% sits in the top ten. Every patient was untreated before thyroid surgery. What was sequenced was blood. These receptors came from a female donor with papillary thyroid cancer or a benign thyroid nodule (not recorded which). Some clones in this sample may be carry-over from other donors' samples.

In its sample, this clone was seen many times. The chain recombines TRBV13 with TRBJ1-2; D remains unclear. The germline CDR1 and CDR2 sequences are PRHDT and FYEKMQ (reference sequence). V lost 0 bases and J lost 1, with 6 bases in between. CDR3 length: 14 residues. This chain's CDR3 is CASSLGRGNYGYTF. The DNA of the CDR3 is TGTGCCAGCAGCTTAGGACGGGGTAACTATGGCTACACCTTC.

This clone was counted only a few times. This chain connects TRBV24-1 to TRBJ2-1, with 9 bases that match TRBD1. This CDR3 comprises 15 residues. The V and J ends lost 10 bases and 0 bases, in that order; junction bases with no gene match: 6. The germline V gene has CDR1 KGHDR and CDR2 SFDVKD. As DNA, the CDR3 is TGTGCCACAGACAGGGGGTCGAGCTCCTACAATGAGCAGTTCTTC. Translation: CATDRGSSSYNEQFF.

This clone was seen repeatedly, ten times or more. A much larger clone is a single base away; this may be a read error. The chain links TRBV5-1 to TRBJ2-7, with TRBD2 matching over 13 bases. Germline trimming cut 4 bases from V and 6 bases from J; bases unmatched to any gene: 7. Germline lookup yields CDR1 SGHRS and CDR2 YFSETQ. The CDR3 sequence is 15 residues long. Here the CDR3 reads CASSKGLAGTCEQYF. CDR3 bases: TGCGCCAGCAGCAAGGGACTAGCGGGGACCTGCGAGCAGTACTTC. The full variable domain, rest sourced from reference TRBV5-1 and TRBJ2-7, is KAGVTQTPRYLIKTRGQQVTLSCSPISGHRSVSWYQQTPGQGLQFLFEYFSETQRNKGNFPGRFSGRQFSNSRSEMNVSTLELGDSALYLCASSKGLAGTCEQYFGPGTRLTVT.

This clone showed up just a few times. The V and J genes are TRBV27 and TRBJ1-2; D is possibly TRBD1 (5 bases). This CDR3 is 12 amino acids long. Per germline, CDR1 MNHEY and CDR2 SMNVEV (reference sequence). The V and J ends lost 6 bases and 7 bases respectively, with 12 bases between them. The CDR3 loop reads CASRNFRVGYTF. The CDR3 region has the DNA TGTGCCAGCAGAAACTTCAGGGTTGGCTACACCTTC.

This clone was seen ten or more times. This chain links TRBV6-5 with TRBJ1-2; 7 bases fit TRBD1. The length of the CDR3 is 16 residues. Looked up from germline, CDR1 is MNHEY and CDR2 is SVGAGI. The V gene end was trimmed by 1 base and the J gene end by 3 bases; junction bases not matched to a gene: 8. The CDR3 sequence: CASSYLGGRGYYGYTF. The CDR3 bases are TGTGCCAGCAGTTACTTGGGCGGCAGGGGGTACTATGGCTACACCTTC.

In its sample, this clone was seen many times. This chain links TRBV29-1 with TRBJ2-3; TRBD2 might be the D (6 bases). The V gene's germline CDR1 is SQVTM and CDR2 ANQGSEA. The CDR3 extends over 14 amino acids. The germline V and J ends were trimmed by 1 base and 3 bases, with 11 bases remaining between them. CDR3 in DNA: TGCAGCGTTGAAGGTGTAGCGGCTACAGATACGCAGTATTTT. Its translation: CSVEGVAATDTQYF.